The 22 T cell receptor beta chains reported below all come from one sample, sequenced in a study of blood T cell repertoires in COVID-19. The repertoire was sequenced with immunoSEQ multiplex PCR; TCRdb's copy has only in-frame clones and lacks some. The data hold about 28,000 clones, with roughly nine tenths observed a single time. The material sequenced was peripheral blood. These TCRs come from a human donor in a cohort sampled during active COVID-19.

V gene TRBV7-8 combines with J gene TRBJ2-2; 10 bases align to TRBD1. CDR1 is SGHVS, CDR2 FQNEAQ, per germline. V lost 7 bases to trimming and J lost 6 bases; unmatched junction nucleotides: 5. The CDR3 consists of 14 residues. CDR3 residues: CASTGQGGAGELFF. The CDR3 coding sequence is TGTGCCAGCACCGGACAGGGGGGTGCCGGGGAGCTGTTTTTT. The variable domain in full, completed from reference TRBV7-8 and TRBJ2-2, reads GAGVSQSPRYKVAKRGQDVALRCDPISGHVSLFWYQQALGQGPEFLTYFQNEAQLDKSGLPSDRFFAERPEGSVSTLKIQRTQQEDSAVYLCASTGQGGAGELFFGEGSRLTVL.

The chain carries TRBV6-5 and TRBJ1-1; D possibly corresponds to TRBD1 (5 bases). V lost 2 bases and J lost 7, with 14 bases in between. The CDR3 consists of 14 residues. Germline CDR1 is MNHEY and CDR2 is SVGAGI. The CDR3 DNA sequence: TGTGCCAGCAGTTACAGGGGCCAACGTCTTGAAGCTTTCTTT. This sequence encodes CASSYRGQRLEAFF.

The gene calls are TRBV2 and TRBJ2-3, with 11 bases aligning to TRBD2. The germline CDR1 and CDR2 sequences are SNHLY and FYNNEI. Trimming removed 4 bases from V and 2 bases from J; junction bases left unmatched: 8. The CDR3 contains 17 residues. The chain's CDR3 is CASSGGTSGSVTDTQYF. In DNA form, the CDR3 reads TGTGCCAGCAGTGGCGGAACTAGCGGGAGTGTCACAGATACGCAGTATTTT. Together with reference TRBV2 and TRBJ2-3, the CDR3 gives the full variable domain: EPEVTQTPSHQVTQMGQEVILRCVPISNHLYFYWYRQILGQKVEFLVSFYNNEISEKSEIFDDQFSVERPDGSNFTLKIRSTKLEDSAMYFCASSGGTSGSVTDTQYFGPGTRLTVL.

This chain joins TRBV6-5 and TRBJ1-1; maybe TRBD1 (5 bases). The germline CDR1 and CDR2 sequences are MNHEY and SVGAGI. Trimming left V 2 bases short and J 4 bases short, with 11 bases between. The CDR3 sequence is 14 residues long. The CDR3 bases are TGTGCCAGCAGTTACGGCGACAGATCCACTGAAGCTTTCTTT. Translation gives CASSYGDRSTEAFF.

This clone was counted a single time. The V and J genes are TRBV3-1 (or the pseudogene TRBV3-2) and TRBJ2-5; TRBD1 is a possible D gene (6 bases). There are 14 residues in the CDR3. Germline V gives CDR1 LGHDT, CDR2 YNNKEL (reference sequence). The V end was cut by 3 bases, the J end by 5 bases, with 13 bases between. CDR3 sequence reads: CASSHSGQGETQYF. The DNA of the CDR3 is TGTGCCAGCAGCCACTCGGGGCAGGGGGAGACCCAGTACTTC.

The chain links TRBV18 to TRBJ1-1; 7 bases match TRBD1. This CDR3 is 12 amino acids long. The germline CDR1 and CDR2 sequences are KGHSH and LQKENI. V lost 4 bases to trimming and J lost 5 bases; unmatched junction nucleotides: 1. The CDR3 sequence: CASSQQGTEAFF. The CDR3 DNA reads as TGTGCCAGCTCACAACAGGGGACTGAAGCTTTCTTT.

This clone has only a few counts. The chain recombines TRBV3-1 (or the pseudogene TRBV3-2) with TRBJ1-1; TRBD1 might be the D (6 bases). Trimming removed 4 bases from V and 5 bases from J, with 11 bases in between. The germline V gene has CDR1 LGHDT and CDR2 YNNKEL (reference sequence). This CDR3 spans 13 amino acids. The CDR3, as DNA: TGTGCCAGCAGCCGCACAGGGAAGACTGAAGCTTTCTTT. This gives the protein CASSRTGKTEAFF.

V usage is TRBV5-4 and J usage is TRBJ2-1, with 8 nucleotides matching TRBD1. V gave up 0 bases and J gave up 2 bases; unmatched junction bases: 4. The germline V gene encodes CDR1 SGHNT and CDR2 YYREEE (reference sequence). This CDR3 region has 16 residues. The CDR3 loop reads CASSLAGQATYNEQFF. In DNA, the CDR3 is TGTGCCAGCAGCTTGGCGGGACAGGCAACCTACAATGAGCAGTTCTTC.

The chain has TRBV11-1 and TRBJ2-1; D not resolved. CDR1 and CDR2 from the germline V gene are SGHAT and FQDESV (reference sequence). This CDR3 region has 14 residues. The V and J ends lost 0 bases and 10 bases respectively, with 13 bases between them. The chain's CDR3 is CASSLAQYRAEQFF. The CDR3 region has the DNA TGTGCCAGCAGCTTAGCCCAATACAGAGCCGAGCAGTTCTTC.

The rearrangement links TRBV6-5 to TRBJ2-2; 7 bases are a match to TRBD1. Germline V gives CDR1 MNHEY, CDR2 SVGAGI. This CDR3 is 14 amino acids long. Unmatched junction bases numbered 12, after V lost 11 bases and J lost 6 bases. CDR3 sequence: CAGRQGVSSGELFF. In DNA, the CDR3 is TGTGCCGGAAGGCAGGGGGTTTCCTCCGGGGAGCTGTTTTTT.

The chain couples TRBV6-5 to TRBJ1-5; possibly TRBD1 for D (6 bases). Trimming removed 5 bases from V and 0 bases from J, with 11 bases in between. The CDR3 has 15 amino acids. Germline V gene sequence: CDR1 MNHEY, CDR2 SVGAGI. This CDR3 is CASSPTGISNQPQHF. CDR3 sequence (DNA): TGTGCCAGCAGTCCGACAGGTATTAGCAATCAGCCCCAGCATTTT.

This clone was observed a handful of times. V is TRBV5-5 and J is TRBJ2-4; weak D call: TRBD2 (5 bases). Germline loops: CDR1 SGHKS, CDR2 YYEKEE (reference sequence). Trimming took 1 base from V and 8 from J, leaving 13 bases between them. This CDR3 has 14 residues. Written as DNA, the CDR3 is TGTGCCAGCAGCTTGTCTGAGGGTTTGGACATTCAGTACTTC. Its translation is CASSLSEGLDIQYF.

The J gene is TRBJ1-1, the V gene TRBV18, with D perhaps matching TRBD1 (5 bases). Germline V lookup: CDR1 KGHSH, CDR2 LQKENI. The CDR3 spans 16 residues. V was shortened by 0 bases and J by 4 bases, with 15 bases between the two germline ends. The CDR3 DNA sequence: TGTGCCAGCTCACCACCAGAACGGGCCGGGGGCACTGAAGCTTTCTTT. It codes for CASSPPERAGGTEAFF.

This clone was seen a single time. The chain has TRBV9 and TRBJ1-4; D uncertain. Germline-derived CDR1 and CDR2 are SGDLS and YYNGEE. V was trimmed by 0 bases and J by 4 bases, leaving 13 bases between them. This CDR3 contains 16 residues. Here the CDR3 reads CASSVEGGGINEKLFF. DNA of the CDR3: TGTGCCAGCAGCGTAGAAGGTGGAGGGATTAATGAAAAACTGTTTTTT.

The V call is TRBV12-3 or TRBV12-4, the J call TRBJ1-1; D unclear. V lost 3 bases and J lost 1, with 6 bases in between. The CDR3 is 13 amino acids. CDR3 in amino acids: CASSLGRNTEAFF. CDR3 DNA: TGTGCCAGCAGTTTGGGCAGGAACACTGAAGCTTTCTTT.

V is TRBV6-5 and J is TRBJ1-2, with 8 bases that match TRBD1. CDR3 size: 13 residues. The ends lost 6 bases at V and 4 bases at J; junction bases unmatched: 4. Per the germline V gene, CDR1 is MNHEY and CDR2 is SVGAGI. The CDR3 DNA follows: TGTGCCAGCAGACTGACAGGGGCCTATGGCTACACCTTC. This sequence encodes CASRLTGAYGYTF.

This chain links TRBV6-2 or TRBV6-3 with TRBJ2-7; no firm D call. CDR1 is MNHEY, CDR2 SVGEGT, per germline. V shed 2 bases and J shed 4 bases, with 6 bases lying between them. The CDR3 has 12 amino acids. For the CDR3, the DNA is TGTGCCAGCAGTTACCCCCTGTACGAGCAGTACTTC. The encoded protein is CASSYPLYEQYF.

This clone was seen only once. The chain is built from TRBV19 and TRBJ1-2; D call uncertain. Trimming left V 8 bases short and J 4 bases short, with 17 bases between. The CDR3 loop spans 14 amino acids. The V gene's germline CDR1 is LNHDA and CDR2 SQIVND (reference sequence). The CDR3 protein is CASDDPSAGYGYTF. DNA of the CDR3: TGTGCCAGTGATGATCCTTCAGCGGGCTATGGCTACACCTTC.

V is TRBV19 and J is TRBJ1-2, with no clear D. CDR3 size: 13 residues. Deletions cut 2 bases from V and 0 bases from J, with 4 bases between. The germline gives CDR1 LNHDA, CDR2 SQIVND (reference sequence). The CDR3 loop reads CASSIQANYGYTF. CDR3 nucleotide sequence: TGTGCCAGTAGTATACAGGCTAACTATGGCTACACCTTC.

The rearrangement joins TRBV11-2 to TRBJ2-1; 8 positions match TRBD1. J lost 8 bases, V lost 5 bases, and 8 bases had no gene match. The CDR3 is 14 residues long. CDR1 is SGHAT and CDR2 is FQNNGV in the germline V gene. CDR3 sequence reads: CASSIRQGLDEQFF. The CDR3 DNA is TGTGCCAGCAGCATCCGACAGGGGTTAGATGAGCAGTTCTTC. The full variable domain, completed using reference TRBV11-2 and TRBJ2-1, is EAGVAQSPRYKIIEKRQSVAFWCNPISGHATLYWYQQILGQGPKLLIQFQNNGVVDDSQLPKDRFSAERLKGVDSTLKIQPAKLEDSAVYLCASSIRQGLDEQFFGPGTRLTVL.

The chain combines TRBV7-2 with TRBJ2-7; 9 bases align to TRBD2. V lost 5 bases to trimming and J lost 6 bases; unmatched junction nucleotides: 14. This CDR3 comprises 16 residues. CDR1 and CDR2 (germline): SGHTA, FQGNSA. CDR3 residues: CASSVNGGRAWGEQYF. CDR3 nucleotides: TGTGCCAGCAGCGTCAATGGCGGGAGGGCCTGGGGCGAGCAGTACTTC.

The chain links TRBV19 to TRBJ2-3, with 8 bases identical to TRBD1. V lost 7 bases, J lost 3 bases, and 9 bases stayed unmatched. The CDR3 is made up of 15 amino acids. CDR1 is LNHDA, CDR2 SQIVND, per germline (reference sequence). Here the CDR3 reads CASKPGGVETDTQYF. Here the CDR3 DNA reads TGTGCCAGTAAGCCAGGGGGCGTCGAGACAGATACGCAGTATTTT.